This T cell receptor beta chain was profiled in a study of shared clonotypes between healthy human individuals. The CDR3 spans 16 residues. CDR1 SEHNR and CDR2 FQNEAQ come from the germline V gene (reference sequence). V lost 5 bases to trimming and J lost 4 bases; unmatched junction nucleotides: 9. Naive CD8 cells, CD45RO-negative and positively selected for CCR7, excluded terminally differentiated effector memory CD45RA+ cells. This table comes from immunoSEQ multiplex PCR, and its TCRdb copy is limited to in-frame clones, with some not included. Here the sample spans roughly 810,000 clones, 96% being singletons.

The chain couples TRBV7-9 to TRBJ2-7, with TRBD1 matching over 12 bases. This receptor was taken from a man aged 25 to 45 in good health. The specimen sequenced was naive CD8+ T cells sorted from blood. CDR3 sequence reads: CASSPPTGQGAYEQYF. The CDR3 DNA sequence: TGTGCCAGCAGCCCCCCCACGGGACAGGGGGCTTACGAGCAGTACTTC.